This T cell receptor beta chain came from a study of technical replicates of blood from a handful of donors. The table came from immunoSEQ multiplex PCR; TCRdb's copy has only in-frame clones and leaves some out. The sample has tens of thousands of clones; 92% are singletons. Germline loops: CDR1 LNHDA, CDR2 SQIVND (reference sequence). V was pared by 3 bases and J by 3 bases, with 12 bases of the junction left unmatched. This CDR3 has 18 amino acids. Material: T cells isolated from PBMCs. The TCR originated in a human donor in good health. This chain joins TRBV19 and TRBJ2-3; 10 nucleotides align to TRBD2. The CDR3 coding sequence is TGTGCCAGTAGTATTTTTTCGAGCGGGAGGGCCGGGACAGATACGCAGTATTTT. Its protein is CASSIFSSGRAGTDTQYF.